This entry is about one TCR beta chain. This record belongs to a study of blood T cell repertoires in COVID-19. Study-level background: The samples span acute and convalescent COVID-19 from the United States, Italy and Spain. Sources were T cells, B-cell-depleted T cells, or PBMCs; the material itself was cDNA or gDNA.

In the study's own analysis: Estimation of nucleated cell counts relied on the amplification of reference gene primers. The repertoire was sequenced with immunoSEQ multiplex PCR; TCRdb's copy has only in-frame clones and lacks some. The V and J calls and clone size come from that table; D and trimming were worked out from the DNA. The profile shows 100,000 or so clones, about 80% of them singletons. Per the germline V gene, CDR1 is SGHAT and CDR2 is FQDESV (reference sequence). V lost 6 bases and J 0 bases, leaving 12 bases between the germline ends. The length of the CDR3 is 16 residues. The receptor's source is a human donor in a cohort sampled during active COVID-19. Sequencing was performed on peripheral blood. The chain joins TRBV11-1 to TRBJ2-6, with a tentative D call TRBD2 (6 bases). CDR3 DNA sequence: TGTGCCAGCAGGCAGGGACTGGCCTCTGGGGCCAACGTCCTGACTTTC. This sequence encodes CASRQGLASGANVLTF.